This T cell receptor (beta chain) comes out of a study of T-cell memory formation after mild COVID-19. This clonotype has more than one count but fewer than ten. The antigen is unknown. From 5'RACE with constant-segment primers came TCR alpha and TCR beta cDNA libraries that carried sample barcodes and UMIs. TCRdb passed the 5' RACE reads through MiXCR, listing each CDR3 protein once. This sample has some 490,000 distinct CDR3 sequences, with 18% found just once. There are 15 residues in the CDR3. With 2 bases clipped from V and 5 bases from J, the junction kept 6 bases outside the gene matches. Germline CDR1 and CDR2: SGHKS and YYEKEE (reference sequence). General observations from the study: Contracting CD4+ clones were located mainly in CM and EM, and CD8+ clones in EMRA. Second-wave clones that peaked on day 37 lacked confirmed SARS-CoV-2 specificity.

Material for sequencing was PBMCs or a T cell subset sorted from them (not recorded which). The clonotype originates from an adult woman who had mild COVID-19 (a few samples of this study predate the infection). Cell type and time point are not known. This sequence joins TRBV5-5 and TRBJ2-1, with 8 nucleotides matching TRBD2. CDR3 coding DNA: TGTGCCAGCAGCTTCAGTACTAGCGGTAACAATGAGCAGTTCTTC. Encoded protein: CASSFSTSGNNEQFF. The full variable domain, in which reference TRBV5-5 and TRBJ2-1 provide the parts outside the CDR3, is DAGVTQSPTHLIKTRGQQVTLRCSPISGHKSVSWYQQVLGQGPQFIFQYYEKEERGRGNFPDRFSARQFPNYSSELNVNALLLGDSALYLCASSFSTSGNNEQFFGPGTRLTVL.